Listed here are 18 T cell receptor beta chains from one sample, sequenced in a study of multiple sclerosis patients with progressive multifocal leukoencephalopathy (dated by TCRdb to between 2018 and 2021). Libraries were prepared through the immunoSEQ multiplex PCR assay. The clones in this table, taken by TCRdb from immuneACCESS, are in-frame only. Not every clone is retained; where verified, under half of the shortfall comes from an unresolved V gene, and the cause of the rest is unknown. The sample table records roughly 32,000 clones; roughly 89% of these occur just once. About 6% of the sample comes from the top ten. The time point label, read with the paper, signifies: time of PML onset. The sample's treatment or condition, from its label and the paper: on natalizumab therapy at sampling. Sequencing was performed on PBMCs, taken from a patient treated with natalizumab. These receptors came from a woman in her 40s with progressive multifocal leukoencephalopathy.

V and J are TRBV7-9 and TRBJ2-7; TRBD1 might be the D (5 bases). The CDR3 extends over 14 amino acids. Germline CDR1 SEHNR, CDR2 FQNEAQ (reference sequence). With 4 bases removed from V and 2 bases from J, the gap between germline ends came to 12 bases. The CDR3 reads CASSWGQRTYEQYF. In nucleotides, the CDR3 is TGTGCCAGCAGCTGGGGCCAGAGGACCTACGAGCAGTACTTC.

The chain employs TRBV4-3 and TRBJ2-7; TRBD2 matches at 12 bases. The CDR3 runs to 17 residues. Trimming at V came to 4 bases and at J to 6 bases, leaving 13 bases not matched to a gene. Germline lookup yields CDR1 LGHNA and CDR2 YSLEER. This CDR3 is CASSPQQTSGGPGEQYF. Written as DNA, the CDR3 is TGCGCCAGCAGCCCCCAGCAGACTAGCGGGGGCCCGGGCGAGCAGTACTTC.

In this sample, this clone turned up a few times. CDR3 in amino acids: CASSEGLSSPLHF. The CDR3 coding sequence is TGTGCCAGCAGTGAGGGTCTTTCGTCACCCCTCCACTTT. This chain uses TRBV2 with TRBJ1-6; D remains ambiguous. The ends were cut back, 3 bases at V and 10 bases at J, with 10 bases in the middle. CDR3 length: 13 amino acids. Germline CDR1 SNHLY, CDR2 FYNNEI.

The chain is built from TRBV11-2 and TRBJ2-7; D unclear. The CDR3 is 12 amino acids. Germline V gene lookup returns CDR1 SGHAT and CDR2 FQNNGV. V was clipped by 2 bases and J by 3 bases, with 5 bases between them. In nucleotides, the CDR3 is TGTGCCAGCAGCTTATCTTACTACGAGCAGTACTTC. Translating it yields CASSLSYYEQYF.

This clone was seen a single time. The chain uses TRBV19 and TRBJ1-1, with D possibly being TRBD1 (6 bases). The germline V gene has CDR1 LNHDA and CDR2 SQIVND (reference sequence). The length of the CDR3 is 15 residues. In DNA, the CDR3 is TGTGCAAGCCGATCGGGAGACAGGTTCTCCACTGAAGCTTTCTTT. Amino acid sequence: CASRSGDRFSTEAFF.

This chain joins TRBV6-5 and TRBJ2-5; 9 nucleotides line up with TRBD1. With V trimmed by 4 bases and J by 3 bases, 3 bases remained unmatched. Germline-derived CDR1 and CDR2 are MNHEY and SVGAGI. The CDR3 spans 14 residues. Here the CDR3 reads CASSSDRGEETQYF. In DNA form, the CDR3 reads TGTGCCAGCAGTTCCGACAGGGGGGAAGAGACCCAGTACTTC.

The CDR3 sequence: CSVEFTGVSTDTQYF. The CDR3, as DNA: TGCAGCGTTGAATTTACAGGGGTTAGCACAGATACGCAGTATTTT. This chain connects TRBV29-1 to TRBJ2-3; 7 nucleotides align to TRBD1. CDR3 length equals 15 residues. J lost 0 bases, V lost 2 bases, and 5 bases had no gene match. Per the germline V gene, CDR1 is SQVTM and CDR2 is ANQGSEA.

The V and J genes are TRBV5-4 and TRBJ2-1; unclear D gene. Looked up from germline, CDR1 is SGHNT and CDR2 is YYREEE (reference sequence). This CDR3 has 15 amino acids. The V end lost 4 bases, the J end lost 2 bases, and 13 bases lay between the germline ends. The CDR3 nucleotides read TGTGCCAGCAGCCCCCCCGGCCGCGCCTACAATGAGCAGTTCTTC. The encoded protein is CASSPPGRAYNEQFF.

V is TRBV12-5 and J is TRBJ1-5; D is ambiguous. V lost 1 base and J 5 bases, leaving 6 bases between the germline ends. CDR3 length: 13 residues. In germline, CDR1 is LGHNT, CDR2 FRNRAP. CDR3 loop: CASGLDRDQPQHF. CDR3 DNA sequence: TGTGCTAGTGGTTTGGATCGGGATCAGCCCCAGCATTTT.

The chain employs TRBV27 and TRBJ2-3; 14 bases fit TRBD2. Germline-derived CDR1 and CDR2 are MNHEY and SMNVEV (reference sequence). The CDR3 length is 16 residues. Unmatched junction bases numbered 3, after V lost 3 bases and J lost 4 bases. The CDR3 DNA sequence: TGTGCCAGCAGTTTGGGACTAGCGGGGGAGGCAGATACGCAGTATTTT. This translates into CASSLGLAGEADTQYF.

The chain has TRBV25-1 and TRBJ1-1; a possible D gene is TRBD1 (5 bases). Between the trimmed V and J ends, which lost 0 bases and 4 bases, there was a span of 12 bases. The germline V gene encodes CDR1 MGHDK and CDR2 SYGVNS. This CDR3 has 15 amino acids. In DNA form, the CDR3 reads TGTGCCAGCAGTGAATACAGGGAGTTCGGCACTGAAGCTTTCTTT. It encodes CASSEYREFGTEAFF.

This rearrangement joins TRBV15 to TRBJ1-1; D unclear. CDR3 size: 15 residues. Trimming pared 3 bases from V and 5 bases from J, leaving 16 bases between. From germline, CDR1 is LNHNV and CDR2 YYDKDF (reference sequence). CDR3 in amino acids: CATSSRGVLNTEAFF. The CDR3, as DNA: TGTGCCACCAGCAGCCGAGGAGTACTTAATACTGAAGCTTTCTTT.

For the CDR3, the DNA is TGTGCCAGCAGTTACAGACAGGCGAACACTGAAGCTTTCTTT. It yields the protein CASSYRQANTEAFF. This chain connects TRBV28 to TRBJ1-1, with D perhaps matching TRBD1 (6 bases). The V gene's germline CDR1 is MDHEN and CDR2 SYDVKM. Trimming cost V 4 bases and J 1 base, with 10 bases left between them. The CDR3 runs to 14 residues.

The rearrangement uses TRBV28 and TRBJ2-1; D is tentatively TRBD1 or TRBD2 (7 bases each). The germline V gene encodes CDR1 MDHEN and CDR2 SYDVKM. Deletions cut 4 bases from V and 0 bases from J, with 13 bases between. This CDR3 is 16 amino acids long. CDR3 sequence reads: CASSSQGGSSYNEQFF. DNA of the CDR3: TGTGCCAGCAGTTCCCAGGGGGGGAGCTCCTACAATGAGCAGTTCTTC.

The chain links TRBV12-5 to TRBJ1-1; unclear D gene. Germline loops: CDR1 LGHNT, CDR2 FRNRAP. This CDR3 spans 16 amino acids. V was shortened by 4 bases and J by 1 base, with 16 bases between the two germline ends. The CDR3 DNA reads as TGTGCTAGTGGTTCGACTAACTACCGAGGGAACACTGAAGCTTTCTTT. Residues: CASGSTNYRGNTEAFF.

The CDR3 DNA reads as TGTGCCAGCAGCTCGGGACTAGCGAGGGCCTACGAGCAGTACTTC. This gives the protein CASSSGLARAYEQYF. The V gene is TRBV7-2, the J gene TRBJ2-7; the match to TRBD2 covers 10 bases. Per the germline V gene, CDR1 is SGHTA and CDR2 is FQGNSA. The V and J ends lost 4 bases and 2 bases, in that order; junction bases with no gene match: 5. This CDR3 has 15 amino acids.

As for this clone: Other DNA sequences of this sample code for an identical CDR3. V usage is TRBV7-9 and J usage is TRBJ1-1; D unclear. Trimming pared 1 base from V and 1 base from J, leaving 4 bases between. Germline V gives CDR1 SEHNR, CDR2 FQNEAQ (reference sequence). The CDR3 loop spans 13 amino acids. This chain's CDR3 is CASSLGTNTEAFF. The CDR3 DNA reads TGTGCCAGCAGCTTAGGCACGAACACTGAAGCTTTCTTT.

The rearrangement joins TRBV11-2 to TRBJ2-3; D is uncertain. Germline-derived CDR1 and CDR2 are SGHAT and FQNNGV. The V end lost 2 bases, the J end lost 5 bases, and 11 bases lay between the germline ends. This CDR3 spans 14 amino acids. This CDR3 reads CASSLNPGEDTQYF. The CDR3 DNA is TGTGCCAGCAGCTTAAATCCCGGAGAAGATACGCAGTATTTT.